These 20 T cell receptor beta chains were sequenced from one sample in a study of cytomegalovirus exposure and HLA in healthy donors. Assay used: immunoSEQ multiplex PCR; TCRdb lists only in-frame clones, some missing. The sample yields 300,000 or so clones, 88% seen once. The sample comprised PBMCs. These receptors were collected from a man aged 30 to 39 in good health and CMV-seronegative.

The chain employs TRBV6-4 and TRBJ2-3; 8 bases are a match to TRBD1. J was trimmed by 0 bases and V by 0 bases; bases with no gene match: 2. The CDR3 is made up of 16 amino acids. Germline-derived CDR1 and CDR2 are MRHNA and SNTAGT. The DNA of the CDR3 is TGTGCCAGCAGTGACTCGGGGACAGGCAGCACAGATACGCAGTATTTT. This codes for CASSDSGTGSTDTQYF.

The chain joins TRBV27 to TRBJ2-1, with 9 bases aligning to TRBD1. The CDR3 is 18 residues long. CDR1 and CDR2 from the germline V gene are MNHEY and SMNVEV (reference sequence). Germline trimming cut 4 bases from V and 0 bases from J; bases unmatched to any gene: 10. CDR3: CASSSLGTGTLSYNEQFF. Here the CDR3 DNA reads TGTGCCAGCAGTTCTCTAGGGACAGGGACCCTCTCCTACAATGAGCAGTTCTTC.

The J gene is TRBJ1-2, the V gene TRBV4-2; 7 nucleotides align to TRBD1. Looked up from germline, CDR1 is LGHNA and CDR2 is YNFKEQ. The V and J ends lost 4 bases and 4 bases, in that order; junction bases with no gene match: 3. CDR3 length: 13 residues. CDR3 loop: CASSPDRTYGYTF. The CDR3 DNA follows: TGTGCCAGCAGCCCGGACAGGACCTATGGCTACACCTTC.

This sequence joins TRBV7-9 and TRBJ2-7; 7 bases align to TRBD1. Germline CDR1 is SEHNR and CDR2 is FQNEAQ (reference sequence). The V segment lost 1 base and the J segment 1 base; nucleotides outside the gene matches: 10. This CDR3 contains 17 residues. DNA for the CDR3: TGTGCCAGCAGCTTAGTTCCCGGACAGGCCTTTTCCTACGAGCAGTACTTC. Its translation: CASSLVPGQAFSYEQYF.

The chain uses TRBV5-4 and TRBJ2-3; no firm D call. Looked up from germline, CDR1 is SGHNT and CDR2 is YYREEE (reference sequence). Trimming pared 6 bases from V and 4 bases from J, leaving 15 bases between. The CDR3 is 14 residues long. For the CDR3, the DNA is TGTGCCAGCAACCCCGGTCCCTCGGCAGATACGCAGTATTTT. Translation gives CASNPGPSADTQYF.

This chain uses TRBV5-6 with TRBJ1-2, with D unclear. Germline CDR1 and CDR2: SGHDT and YYEEEE. CDR3 length: 12 residues. V was cut by 4 bases and J by 7 bases, with 11 bases left in between. The CDR3 region has the DNA TGTGCCAGCAGCCAGCGCAGCGGTGGCTACACCTTC. Translation gives CASSQRSGGYTF. Combining the CDR3 with reference TRBV5-6 and TRBJ1-2 gives the whole variable domain DAGVTQSPTHLIKTRGQQVTLRCSPKSGHDTVSWYQQALGQGPQFIFQYYEEEERQRGNFPDRFSGHQFPNYSSELNVNALLLGDSALYLCASSQRSGGYTFGSGTRLTVV.

V is TRBV27 and J is TRBJ2-3, with 9 bases aligning to TRBD1. With 5 bases clipped from V and 2 bases from J, the junction kept 11 bases outside the gene matches. Germline V gene lookup returns CDR1 MNHEY and CDR2 SMNVEV (reference sequence). The CDR3 runs to 17 residues. CDR3 coding DNA: TGTGCCAGCAGTAACAGGGGGCGCCTTCTCCACACAGATACGCAGTATTTT. As protein: CASSNRGRLLHTDTQYF.

The V and J genes are TRBV9 and TRBJ2-4, with a possible D match to TRBD1 (8 bases). CDR1 is SGDLS and CDR2 is YYNGEE in the germline V gene. This CDR3 contains 16 residues. The V and J ends lost 3 bases and 5 bases respectively, with 18 bases between them. The CDR3 DNA reads as TGTGCCAGCAGCGAGGGAACAGGGGGAGGGCAAAACATTCAGTACTTC. It encodes CASSEGTGGGQNIQYF.

The chain is built from TRBV27 and TRBJ2-7, with D possibly TRBD2 on 5 matching bases. V was trimmed by 2 bases and J by 3 bases, leaving 11 bases between them. CDR3 length: 14 amino acids. Germline V gene lookup returns CDR1 MNHEY and CDR2 SMNVEV (reference sequence). DNA for the CDR3: TGTGCCAGCAGTTTAGACGGGATAGGCTACGAGCAGTACTTC. Protein: CASSLDGIGYEQYF.

The genes are TRBV7-9 and TRBJ2-5; maybe TRBD1 (6 bases). The germline V and J ends were trimmed by 1 base and 1 base, with 7 bases remaining between them. The CDR3 runs to 14 residues. The germline V gene has CDR1 SEHNR and CDR2 FQNEAQ (reference sequence). The CDR3 DNA sequence: TGTGCCAGCAGCTTAGGGACAGTCCAAGAGACCCAGTACTTC. Residues: CASSLGTVQETQYF.

This chain uses TRBV6-1 with TRBJ1-3, with D hard to call. Between the trimmed V and J ends, which lost 8 bases and 0 bases, there was a span of 11 bases. The CDR3 runs 14 residues. Looked up from germline, CDR1 is MNHNS and CDR2 is SASEGT. As DNA, the CDR3 is TGTGCCAGCGGATCGGGAGCCTCTGGAAACACCATATATTTT. Amino acid sequence: CASGSGASGNTIYF.

The rearrangement joins TRBV28 to TRBJ1-2; D unclear. V lost 7 bases and J 6 bases, leaving 12 bases between the germline ends. The germline V gene has CDR1 MDHEN and CDR2 SYDVKM. This CDR3 comprises 12 residues. CDR3 nucleotides: TGTGCCAGCAACACTGGCGGGGATGGCTACACCTTC. Its translation is CASNTGGDGYTF.

V is TRBV10-3 and J is TRBJ2-1; 9 bases line up with TRBD2. The J segment lost 10 bases and the V segment lost 6 bases, leaving 10 bases of the junction unmatched. The CDR3 is 14 residues long. Per germline, CDR1 ENHRY and CDR2 SYGVKD. The CDR3 bases are TGTGCCATCAGCCCAGCGGGGGGAGGCAGGGAGCAGTTCTTC. Encoded protein: CAISPAGGGREQFF.

This clone was seen just once. The chain has TRBV30 and TRBJ1-5, with TRBD1 matching 7 bases. The CDR3 covers 15 residues. From germline, CDR1 is GTSNPN and CDR2 SVGIG (reference sequence). The J segment lost 6 bases and the V segment lost 2 bases, leaving 10 bases of the junction unmatched. DNA of the CDR3: TGTGCCTGGAGTTATACCGACAGGGTCGGTCAGCCCCAGCATTTT. Protein product: CAWSYTDRVGQPQHF.

The gene calls are TRBV5-8 and TRBJ2-7; TRBD1 matches 9 bases. The CDR3 covers 11 residues. Trimming took 3 bases from V and 11 from J; bases not matched to a gene: 3. Looked up from germline, CDR1 is SGHTS and CDR2 is YDEGEE. The CDR3 here is CASSSRDREYF. CDR3 coding DNA: TGTGCCAGCAGCTCACGGGACAGGGAGTACTTC.

V is TRBV18 and J is TRBJ1-4, with 9 bases lining up with TRBD1. V was clipped by 8 bases and J by 6 bases; unmatched bases: 4. In germline, CDR1 is KGHSH, CDR2 LQKENI. The CDR3 totals 13 residues. The CDR3 loop reads CASARDRDEKLFF. In DNA, the CDR3 is TGTGCCAGCGCCCGGGACAGGGATGAAAAACTGTTTTTT.

CDR3 in DNA: TGTGCCACCAGCGTCAACCCAGGGGGGAGGAATGAGCAGTTCTTC. Its translation: CATSVNPGGRNEQFF. The J gene is TRBJ2-1, the V gene TRBV15, with D possibly matching TRBD1 (7 bases). This CDR3 is 15 amino acids long. Germline CDR1 LNHNV, CDR2 YYDKDF (reference sequence). V was trimmed by 5 bases and J by 7 bases, leaving 18 bases between them.

The rearrangement uses TRBV19 and TRBJ2-2; possible D gene TRBD2, 6 bases. Germline lookup yields CDR1 LNHDA and CDR2 SQIVND (reference sequence). This CDR3 spans 14 amino acids. V dropped 2 bases and J dropped 6 bases, with 10 bases sitting between them. The CDR3 DNA is TGTGCCAGTAGTATATATTCGGGGGCCGGGGAGCTGTTTTTT. Its translation is CASSIYSGAGELFF. The variable domain in full, with the rest retrieved from reference TRBV19 and TRBJ2-2, is DGGITQSPKYLFRKEGQNVTLSCEQNLNHDAMYWYRQDPGQGLRLIYYSQIVNDFQKGDIAEGYSVSREKKESFPLTVTSAQKNPTAFYLCASSIYSGAGELFFGEGSRLTVL.

This chain uses TRBV2 with TRBJ2-5; possible D gene TRBD1, 6 bases. The V gene's germline CDR1 is SNHLY and CDR2 FYNNEI. Deletions cut 6 bases from V and 2 bases from J, with 13 bases between. The CDR3 has 14 residues. CDR3 protein: CASSGPGQQETQYF. CDR3 sequence (DNA): TGTGCCAGCAGCGGACCTGGACAGCAAGAGACCCAGTACTTC. Combining the CDR3 with reference TRBV2 and TRBJ2-5 gives the whole variable domain EPEVTQTPSHQVTQMGQEVILRCVPISNHLYFYWYRQILGQKVEFLVSFYNNEISEKSEIFDDQFSVERPDGSNFTLKIRSTKLEDSAMYFCASSGPGQQETQYFGPGTRLLVL.

This chain joins TRBV5-4 and TRBJ2-7; 9 nucleotides match TRBD1. Germline assignment: CDR1 SGHNT and CDR2 YYREEE (reference sequence). This CDR3 region has 15 residues. The J segment lost 5 bases and the V segment lost 7 bases, leaving 13 bases of the junction unmatched. CDR3 bases: TGTGCCAGCTCGTATGAGACAGGGGGTTCCCACGAGCAGTACTTC. It encodes CASSYETGGSHEQYF.